This TCR beta chain originates from a study of blood T cell repertoires in COVID-19 (TCRdb year 2020). Background for the entire study: Samples from collaborators originated in the United States, Italy and Spain and spanned both the acute and convalescent phases of COVID-19. The dataset comprised deeply sampled blood TCRbeta repertoires from subjects exposed to, actively infected with, or recovered from COVID-19. The repertoires were released in a freely available public database intended as a resource for research on the immune response to SARS-CoV-2. The prospective study material was composed of cDNA or gDNA derived from T cells, B-cell-depleted T cells, or PBMCs. Samples came from the ongoing ImmuneRACE study (first 160 participants) plus 1,254 subjects from 6 global collaborators. The sample metadata nearly always contained a de-identified subject ID, COVID-19 status, age in years and sex. Where available, HLA class I and class II types were taken from metadata supplied by the sample provider and were not determined by assay-based typing.

What the work shows at the level of the full study, not this receptor alone: The quantity of clinical and demographic metadata differed by source and by participant and was supplied without curation.

Enrolling through a virtual design, the prospective study's participants ranged in age from roughly 18 to 89 years and lived across roughly 24 United States geographic areas. Cohort assignment in the prospective study relied on participant-reported clinical history from a screening survey and a study questionnaire. In the prospective study, mobile phlebotomists collected whole blood, serum and a nasopharyngeal or oropharyngeal swab from each participant. Additional blood draws and questionnaires over an approximately 2-month period could optionally be provided by prospective study participants. Before DNA extraction, prospective study blood samples were shipped either frozen or at room temperature. As regards this clone: Its target antigen remains unknown. The input lacks base qualities; no much larger clone sits a single base away.

TCRbeta CDR3 regions were amplified from genomic DNA by means of the immunoSEQ Assay, a bias-controlled multiplex PCR. Regarding the original processing steps: The number of nucleated cells in each sample was estimated from the amplification of reference gene primers within the assay. To quantify the absolute abundance of each unique TCRbeta CDR3 rearrangement, sequence reads were collapsed and filtered. Productive Simpson clonality was computed per sample as the square root of Simpson's diversity index over productive rearrangements. Sourced from immuneACCESS, this table was stored by TCRdb with only in-frame sequences that have V and J called. A share of the clones is absent; for the studies checked, an unresolved V gene accounts for under half, and the remainder has no known explanation. V and J calls and clone size are copied from that table; D and trimming were computed from the DNA. This sample lists around 160,000 clones; approximately 90% were detected once. In total, the top ten clones hold roughly 1.2% of the sample.

CDR1 and CDR2 (LNHDA, SQIVND) derive from the germline V gene (reference sequence). The germline V end is reduced by 11 bases and the J end by 2 bases; junction bases left unmatched: 5. There are 13 amino acids in the CDR3, from cysteine to phenylalanine inclusive. This entry keeps only the CDR3 DNA: 39 bases, framed from base 1. The chain uses TRBV19 and TRBJ2-5; the junction holds 10 bases that match TRBD2. This clonotype was obtained from a woman aged 25 to 39 with acute COVID-19. The specimen was PBMCs or T cells enriched from blood (not recorded which). In nucleotide form, the sequence is TGTGCCGGAAGGACTAGCGGACAAGAGACCCAGTACTTC. Its protein is CAGRTSGQETQYF.